This T cell receptor beta chain was retrieved from a study of cytomegalovirus exposure and HLA in healthy donors. Trimming took 0 bases from V and 14 from J, leaving 15 bases between them. Germline V CDR1 and CDR2: SGHRS, YFSETQ. The length of the CDR3 is 13 residues. Both 60 Vbeta primers and 13 Jbeta primers went into the PCR. Assay used: immunoSEQ multiplex PCR; TCRdb lists only in-frame clones, some missing. This sample has some 130,000 clones, with 60% to 80% found just once. V and J are TRBV5-1 and TRBJ2-1, with D perhaps TRBD1 (6 bases). The sample taken for sequencing was PBMCs. The receptor was isolated from a man in his forties or fifties in good health and CMV-seropositive. CDR3 loop: CASSLGGQPGEFF. The CDR3 DNA reads TGCGCCAGCAGCTTGGGGGGGCAGCCAGGGGAGTTCTTC.